This T cell receptor (beta chain) was recorded in a study of OX40 agonist ivuxolimab in advanced cancers. Turning to the study itself: Partial responses occurred in three patients (one hepatocellular carcinoma, two cutaneous melanoma).

Clones were read by immunoSEQ multiplex PCR, and TCRdb kept only the in-frame ones, dropping some. This table has 40,000 to 45,000 clones, 80% appearing once. The CDR3 is 15 amino acids. V lost 3 bases and J lost 2; bases outside the gene matches: 4. CDR1 KGHSH and CDR2 LQKENI come from the germline V gene. This receptor was taken from an adult with an advanced solid tumor such as melanoma, head and neck, liver or kidney cancer. Here the sequenced sample was CD4+ or CD8+ T cells sorted from blood, taken in a trial of the OX40 agonist ivuxolimab. This rearrangement joins TRBV18 to TRBJ2-7; 10 positions agree with TRBD1. For the CDR3, the DNA is TGTGCCAGCTCACCGGACAGGGGGGCAACCTACGAGCAGTACTTC. Protein: CASSPDRGATYEQYF.